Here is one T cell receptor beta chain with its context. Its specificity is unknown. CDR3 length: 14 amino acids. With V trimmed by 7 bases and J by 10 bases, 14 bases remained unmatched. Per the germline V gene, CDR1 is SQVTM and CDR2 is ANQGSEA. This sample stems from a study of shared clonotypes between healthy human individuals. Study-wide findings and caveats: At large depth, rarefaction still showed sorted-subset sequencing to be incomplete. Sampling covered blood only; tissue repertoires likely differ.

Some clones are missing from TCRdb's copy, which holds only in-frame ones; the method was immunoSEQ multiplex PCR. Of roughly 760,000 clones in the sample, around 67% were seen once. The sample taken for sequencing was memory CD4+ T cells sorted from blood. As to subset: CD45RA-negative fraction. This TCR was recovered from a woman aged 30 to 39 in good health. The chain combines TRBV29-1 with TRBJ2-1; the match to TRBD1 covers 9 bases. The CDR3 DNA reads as TGCAGCGGCCTGGTTGGGACAGGGATGAGCGAGCAGTTCTTC. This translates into CSGLVGTGMSEQFF.